This T cell receptor beta chain was retrieved from a study of patients and donors after allogeneic stem cell transplantation. The table lists this clonotype with a few counts. TCRdb re-called the RT-PCR reads with MiXCR, one entry per CDR3 protein. This repertoire shows approximately 160,000 distinct CDR3 sequences, roughly 31% found once; its top ten account for under 3.5%. V lost 4 bases and J 3 bases, leaving 12 bases between the germline ends. This CDR3 is built from 14 residues. CDR1 is LGHNA, CDR2 YSLEER, per germline. The specimen was blood, either unsorted or a sorted T cell fraction (not recorded which). The clonotype originates from a human donor who was either an allogeneic HSCT recipient or a stem cell or donor lymphocyte infusion donor (not recorded which). It is not recorded whose cells these are; they may come from a transplant donor. This chain joins TRBV4-3 and TRBJ1-2; D gene unclear. CDR3 loop: CASSRLREDYGYTF. CDR3 sequence (DNA): TGCGCCAGCAGCCGACTAAGGGAAGACTATGGCTACACCTTC.